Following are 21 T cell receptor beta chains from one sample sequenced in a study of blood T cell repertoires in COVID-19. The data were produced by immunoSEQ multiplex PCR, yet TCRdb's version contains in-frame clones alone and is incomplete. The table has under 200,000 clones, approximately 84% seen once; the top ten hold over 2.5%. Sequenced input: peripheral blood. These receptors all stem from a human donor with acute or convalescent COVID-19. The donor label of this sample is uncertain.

The DNA of the CDR3 is TGTGCCAGTGCGGTGGGGCCTTCGAACACCGGGGAGCTGTTTTTT. Encoded protein: CASAVGPSNTGELFF. This sequence joins TRBV9 and TRBJ2-2, with a weak D call TRBD1 (5 bases). Per germline, CDR1 SGDLS and CDR2 YYNGEE. The ends were cut back, 8 bases at V and 0 bases at J, with 14 bases in the middle. The CDR3 is 15 amino acids.

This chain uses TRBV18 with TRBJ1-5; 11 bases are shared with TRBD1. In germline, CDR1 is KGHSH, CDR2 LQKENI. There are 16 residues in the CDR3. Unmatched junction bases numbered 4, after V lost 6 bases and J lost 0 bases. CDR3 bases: TGTGCCAGCTCCGGACAGGGGGCTGGTAGCAATCAGCCCCAGCATTTT. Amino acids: CASSGQGAGSNQPQHF.

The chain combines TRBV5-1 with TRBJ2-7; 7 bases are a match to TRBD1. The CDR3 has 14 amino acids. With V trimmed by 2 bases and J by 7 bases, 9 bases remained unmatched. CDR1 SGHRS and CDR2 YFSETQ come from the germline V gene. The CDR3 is CASSFGQVFGEQYF. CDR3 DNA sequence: TGCGCCAGCAGCTTCGGACAGGTTTTTGGGGAGCAGTACTTC. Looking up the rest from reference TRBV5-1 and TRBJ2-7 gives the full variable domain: KAGVTQTPRYLIKTRGQQVTLSCSPISGHRSVSWYQQTPGQGLQFLFEYFSETQRNKGNFPGRFSGRQFSNSRSEMNVSTLELGDSALYLCASSFGQVFGEQYFGPGTRLTVT.

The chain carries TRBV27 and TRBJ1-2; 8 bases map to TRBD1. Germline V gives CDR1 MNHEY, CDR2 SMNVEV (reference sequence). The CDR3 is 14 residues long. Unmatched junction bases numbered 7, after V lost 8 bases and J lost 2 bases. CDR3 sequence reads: CASWDRTGNYGYTF. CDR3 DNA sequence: TGTGCCAGCTGGGACCGGACAGGGAACTATGGCTACACCTTC.

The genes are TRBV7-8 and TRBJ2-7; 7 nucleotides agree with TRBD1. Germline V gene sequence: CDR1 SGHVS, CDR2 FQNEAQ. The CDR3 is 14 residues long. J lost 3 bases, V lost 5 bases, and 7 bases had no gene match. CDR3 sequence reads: CASSRTGQNYEQYF. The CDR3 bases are TGTGCCAGCAGCCGTACGGGACAGAACTACGAGCAGTACTTC.

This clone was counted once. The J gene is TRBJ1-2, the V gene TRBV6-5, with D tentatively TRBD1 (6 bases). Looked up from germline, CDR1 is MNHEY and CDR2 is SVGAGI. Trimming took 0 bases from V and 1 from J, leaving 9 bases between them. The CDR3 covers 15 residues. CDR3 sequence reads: CASSYSTGHNYGYTF. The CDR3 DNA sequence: TGTGCCAGCAGTTACTCGACAGGCCATAACTATGGCTACACCTTC.

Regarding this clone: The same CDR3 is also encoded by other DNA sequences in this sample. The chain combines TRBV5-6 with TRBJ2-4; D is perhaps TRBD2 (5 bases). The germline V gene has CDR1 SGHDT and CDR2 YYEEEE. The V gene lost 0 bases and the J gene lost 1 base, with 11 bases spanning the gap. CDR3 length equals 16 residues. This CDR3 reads CASSLVGSGAKNIQYF. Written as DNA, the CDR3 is TGTGCCAGCAGCTTGGTGGGGAGCGGTGCCAAAAACATTCAGTACTTC.

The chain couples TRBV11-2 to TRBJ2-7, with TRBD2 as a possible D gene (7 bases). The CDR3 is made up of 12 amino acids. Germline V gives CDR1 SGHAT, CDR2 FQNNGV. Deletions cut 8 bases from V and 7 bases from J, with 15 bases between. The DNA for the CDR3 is TGTGCCAGCCGGGGTGGGGGGGCGGAGCAGTACTTC. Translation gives CASRGGGAEQYF.

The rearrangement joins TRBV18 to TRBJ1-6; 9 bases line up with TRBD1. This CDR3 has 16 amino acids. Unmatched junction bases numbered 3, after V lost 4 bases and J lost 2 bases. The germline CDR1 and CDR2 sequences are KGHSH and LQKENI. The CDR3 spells CASSLGQGTYNSPLHF. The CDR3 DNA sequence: TGTGCCAGCTCACTCGGACAGGGGACCTATAATTCACCCCTCCACTTT.

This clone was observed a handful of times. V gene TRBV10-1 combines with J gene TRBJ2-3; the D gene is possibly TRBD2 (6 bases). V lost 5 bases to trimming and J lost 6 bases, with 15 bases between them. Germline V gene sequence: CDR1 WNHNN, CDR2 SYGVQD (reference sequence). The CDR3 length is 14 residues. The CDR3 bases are TGCGCCAGCAGTACTAGCCGACCATGGGATACGCAGTATTTT. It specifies CASSTSRPWDTQYF.

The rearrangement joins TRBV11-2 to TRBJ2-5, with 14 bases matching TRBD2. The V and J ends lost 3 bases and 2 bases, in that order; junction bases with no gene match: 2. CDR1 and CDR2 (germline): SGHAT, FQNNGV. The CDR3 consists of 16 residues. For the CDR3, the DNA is TGTGCCAGCAGCTTGGGGACTAGCGGGGGACAAGAGACCCAGTACTTC. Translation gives CASSLGTSGGQETQYF.

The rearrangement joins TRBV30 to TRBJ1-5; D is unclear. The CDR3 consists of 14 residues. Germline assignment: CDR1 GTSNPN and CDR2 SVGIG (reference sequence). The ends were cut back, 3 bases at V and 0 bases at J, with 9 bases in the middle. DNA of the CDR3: TGTGCCTGGAGAAACAGTGATAGCAATCAGCCCCAGCATTTT. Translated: CAWRNSDSNQPQHF.

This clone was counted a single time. CDR3 region: CASSPDRFPNYGYTF. CDR3 in DNA: TGTGCCAGCTCACCAGACAGGTTCCCTAACTATGGCTACACCTTC. The chain employs TRBV18 and TRBJ1-2, with D possibly matching TRBD1 (6 bases). Germline values: CDR1 KGHSH, CDR2 LQKENI. This CDR3 has 15 residues. Deletions cut 2 bases from V and 0 bases from J, with 10 bases between. Full variable domain (rest looked up from reference TRBV18 and TRBJ1-2): NAGVMQNPRHLVRRRGQEARLRCSPMKGHSHVYWYRQLPEEGLKFMVYLQKENIIDESGMPKERFSAEFPKEGPSILRIQQVVRGDSAAYFCASSPDRFPNYGYTFGSGTRLTVV.

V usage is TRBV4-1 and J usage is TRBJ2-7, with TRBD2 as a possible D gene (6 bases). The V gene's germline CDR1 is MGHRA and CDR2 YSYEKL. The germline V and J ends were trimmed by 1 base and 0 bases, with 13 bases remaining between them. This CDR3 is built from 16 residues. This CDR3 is CASSQVLGGFSYEQYF. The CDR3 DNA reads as TGCGCCAGCAGCCAAGTTCTCGGGGGATTCTCCTACGAGCAGTACTTC.

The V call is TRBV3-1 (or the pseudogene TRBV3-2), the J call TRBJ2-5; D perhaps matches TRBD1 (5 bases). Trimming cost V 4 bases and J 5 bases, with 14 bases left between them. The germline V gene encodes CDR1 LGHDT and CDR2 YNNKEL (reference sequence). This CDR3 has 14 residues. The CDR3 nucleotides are TGTGCCAGCAGCCTGGGGCCACTGGGGGAGACCCAGTACTTC. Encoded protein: CASSLGPLGETQYF.

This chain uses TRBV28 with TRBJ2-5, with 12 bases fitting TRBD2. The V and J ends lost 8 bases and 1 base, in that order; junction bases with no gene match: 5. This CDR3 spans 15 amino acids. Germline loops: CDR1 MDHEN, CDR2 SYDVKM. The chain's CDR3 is CASSETSGGQETQYF. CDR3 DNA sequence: TGTGCCAGCTCTGAGACTAGCGGGGGCCAAGAGACCCAGTACTTC. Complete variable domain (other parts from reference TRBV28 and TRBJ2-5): DVKVTQSSRYLVKRTGEKVFLECVQDMDHENMFWYRQDPGLGLRLIYFSYDVKMKEKGDIPEGYSVSREKKERFSLILESASTNQTSMYLCASSETSGGQETQYFGPGTRLLVL.

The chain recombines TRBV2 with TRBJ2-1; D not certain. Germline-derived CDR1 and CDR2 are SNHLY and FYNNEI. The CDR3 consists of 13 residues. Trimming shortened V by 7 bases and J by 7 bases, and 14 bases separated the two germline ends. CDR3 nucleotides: TGTGCCAGCACGAGCGTTACGATGAATGAGCAGTTCTTC. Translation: CASTSVTMNEQFF.

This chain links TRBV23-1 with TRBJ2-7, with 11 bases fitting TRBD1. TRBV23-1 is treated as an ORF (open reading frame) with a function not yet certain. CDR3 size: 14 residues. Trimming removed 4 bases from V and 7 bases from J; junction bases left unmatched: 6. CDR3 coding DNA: TGCGCCAGCAGTCCGCGGGACAGGGGGTCTGAGCAGTACTTC. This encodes CASSPRDRGSEQYF.

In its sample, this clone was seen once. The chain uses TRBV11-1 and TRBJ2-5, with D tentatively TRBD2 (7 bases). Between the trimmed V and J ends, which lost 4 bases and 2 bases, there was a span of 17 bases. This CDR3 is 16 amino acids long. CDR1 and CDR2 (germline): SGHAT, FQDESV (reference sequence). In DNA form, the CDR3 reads TGTGCCAGCAGCTCCAGTGGGGGGGCCAAACAAGAGACCCAGTACTTC. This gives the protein CASSSSGGAKQETQYF.

The CDR3 DNA follows: TGCGCCAGCAGCTTGGGCGGGAACACTGAAGCTTTCTTT. This encodes CASSLGGNTEAFF. The genes are TRBV5-1 and TRBJ1-1; D remains ambiguous. The CDR3 is 13 residues long. Trimming left V 0 bases short and J 1 base short, with 4 bases between. Germline assignment: CDR1 SGHRS and CDR2 YFSETQ.

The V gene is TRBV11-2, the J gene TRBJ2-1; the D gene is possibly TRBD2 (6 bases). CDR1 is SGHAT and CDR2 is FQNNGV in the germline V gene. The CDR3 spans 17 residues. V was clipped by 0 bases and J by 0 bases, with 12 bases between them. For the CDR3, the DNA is TGTGCCAGCAGCTTAGATACGGCGGGAAACTCCTACAATGAGCAGTTCTTC. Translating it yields CASSLDTAGNSYNEQFF.